The table lists the clone carrying this T cell receptor beta chain with many counts. Its antigen is unidentified. CDR3 of TCR beta was amplified from genomic DNA via a two-round multiplex PCR. The authors ran first-round PCR with primers specific to each TRBV and TRBJ gene. TCRdb reanalysed the multiplex PCR reads using MiXCR and keeps one entry per CDR3 protein. The sample includes fewer than 40,000 distinct CDR3 sequences, 25% to 40% of them seen just once. This entry is derived from a study of prognosis after radiotherapy for stage I lung cancer. The study's findings and limits: Reportedly, patients with and without metastases differed in TRBV and TRBJ gene usage.

The V gene lost 2 bases and the J gene lost 5 bases, with 10 bases spanning the gap. The CDR3 consists of 13 residues. Germline lookup yields CDR1 KGHSH and CDR2 LQKENI. The chain has TRBV18 and TRBJ2-7; TRBD2 is a possible D gene (6 bases). The receptor comes from a donor of 50 years or more with non-small cell lung cancer. The sample in question was PBMCs, obtained before or after stereotactic body radiation therapy (not recorded which). CDR3 residues: CASSPGPGDEQYF. CDR3 bases: TGTGCCAGCTCACCAGGGCCGGGGGACGAGCAGTACTTC. Drawing the rest from reference TRBV18 and TRBJ2-7, the complete variable domain is NAGVMQNPRHLVRRRGQEARLRCSPMKGHSHVYWYRQLPEEGLKFMVYLQKENIIDESGMPKERFSAEFPKEGPSILRIQQVVRGDSAAYFCASSPGPGDEQYFGPGTRLTVT.